This entry lists 19 T cell receptor beta chains sequenced from one sample in a study of T-cell reconstitution after alpha-beta-depleted transplantation in children (dated by TCRdb to about 2016). The treatment or condition label of this sample denotes: allogeneic hematopoietic cell transplantation with graft depleted of TCRalphabeta T cells and CD19 B cells. Libraries were built with PCR. The reads were generated on an Illumina HiSeq 2500. To normalize quantification of the TCRbeta repertoire, the TCR libraries were built with molecular barcoding that relied on unique molecular identifiers. The public reads were reprocessed in TCRdb via fastp at Q25 and MiXCR, keeping in-frame beta chains. Rows matching on CDR3 protein sequence are summarized as one entry with the most common DNA and genes. A total of more than 75,000 distinct CDR3 sequences appear in this sample, around a quarter of them only once. The top ten clonotypes cover about 20% of the sample.

The material was PBMCs, obtained before TCRalphabeta/CD19-depleted stem cell transplant. The receptors shown here come from a boy between 2 and 10 years old with acute lymphoblastic leukemia, due to receive a stem cell transplant.

This chain uses TRBV20-1 with TRBJ2-1; 9 nucleotides match TRBD1. V lost 1 base and J lost 4; bases outside the gene matches: 5. The CDR3 spans 15 residues. Per germline, CDR1 DFQATT and CDR2 SNEGSKA (reference sequence). The CDR3 is CSARGRGTGYNEQFF. For the CDR3, the DNA is TGCAGTGCTAGAGGAAGGGGGACAGGGTACAATGAGCAGTTCTTC.

This clonotype was found once. This rearrangement joins TRBV6-1 to TRBJ1-4; 12 positions agree with TRBD1. The CDR3 loop spans 16 amino acids. Trimming cost V 8 bases and J 13 bases; bases outside gene matches: 17. Germline V gives CDR1 MNHNS, CDR2 SASEGT. CDR3 in DNA: TGTGCCAGCGGAGGTCTTCGGGACAGGGGGCGTTGGGGACTGTTTTTT. Its translation: CASGGLRDRGRWGLFF.

This clonotype was counted many times. V and J are TRBV5-8 and TRBJ2-1; D gene uncertain. Trimming pared 0 bases from V and 7 bases from J, leaving 14 bases between. CDR1 is SGHTS and CDR2 is YDEGEE in the germline V gene. This CDR3 has 15 amino acids. The CDR3 DNA sequence: TGTGCCAGCAGCTTGGAAGGTACGGAGATGAATGAGCAGTTCTTC. This translates into CASSLEGTEMNEQFF.

The rearrangement uses TRBV27 and TRBJ1-1; TRBD1 is a possible D gene (5 bases). The V gene's germline CDR1 is MNHEY and CDR2 SMNVEV (reference sequence). This CDR3 has 17 residues. V lost 0 bases and J 0 bases, leaving 14 bases between the germline ends. CDR3 nucleotides: TGTGCCAGCAGTTTATCGATAGGGGCCCGTATGAACACTGAAGCTTTCTTT. Its protein product is CASSLSIGARMNTEAFF.

The rearrangement links TRBV7-6 to TRBJ2-1; D may match TRBD1 or TRBD2 (5 bases each). CDR1 is SGHVS, CDR2 FNYEAQ, per germline. The CDR3 sequence is 19 residues long. V was shortened by 2 bases and J by 6 bases, with 26 bases between the two germline ends. The CDR3 DNA reads as TGTGCCAGCAGCTTATATGGTATCATTAGAGGGGCCATAGTCAATGAGCAGTTCTTC. This encodes CASSLYGIIRGAIVNEQFF.

This clonotype has only one observation. The chain recombines TRBV27 with TRBJ2-7; the D is unclear. CDR1 and CDR2 (germline): MNHEY, SMNVEV (reference sequence). Trimming left V 2 bases short and J 3 bases short, with 11 bases between. The CDR3 extends over 14 amino acids. CDR3: CASSLKGLVYEQYF. The DNA of the CDR3 is TGTGCCAGCAGTTTAAAGGGTTTGGTCTACGAGCAGTACTTC.

The chain combines TRBV20-1 with TRBJ2-5, with D maybe TRBD2 (6 bases). Germline loops: CDR1 DFQATT, CDR2 SNEGSKA (reference sequence). The CDR3 runs to 14 residues. Trimming shortened V by 0 bases and J by 4 bases, and 12 bases separated the two germline ends. CDR3 DNA sequence: TGCAGTGCTAGAGATCCGCCGGAGGGAGAGACCCAGTACTTC. Translating gives CSARDPPEGETQYF.

The CDR3 DNA is TGCGCCAGCAGCGAATCGCACCAAGAGACCCAGTACTTC. Its translation is CASSESHQETQYF. This chain connects TRBV5-1 to TRBJ2-5; the D is unclear. With 4 bases removed from V and 0 bases from J, the gap between germline ends came to 7 bases. This CDR3 region has 13 residues. Germline V gene data show CDR1 as SGHRS and CDR2 as YFSETQ.

This clonotype was observed a few times. This rearrangement joins TRBV2 to TRBJ2-5; tentatively, D is TRBD2 (6 bases). The CDR3 extends over 14 amino acids. V lost 4 bases and J lost 4, with 13 bases in between. The germline CDR1 and CDR2 sequences are SNHLY and FYNNEI. DNA of the CDR3: TGTGCCAGCAGTGCCTCGACTAGGGCAGAGACCCAGTACTTC. Its protein is CASSASTRAETQYF.

The V gene is TRBV10-3, the J gene TRBJ1-1, with a tentative D call TRBD1 (6 bases). Germline V gene sequence: CDR1 ENHRY, CDR2 SYGVKD. The CDR3 sequence is 14 residues long. V lost 4 bases and J 2 bases, leaving 11 bases between the germline ends. CDR3 DNA sequence: TGTGCCATCAGTGTGGACAGTTCAAACACTGAAGCTTTCTTT. Its translation: CAISVDSSNTEAFF.

This clonotype occurred a few times. This rearrangement joins TRBV12-3 or TRBV12-4 to TRBJ1-5, with D unresolved. This CDR3 has 15 residues. V lost 3 bases, J lost 0 bases, and 9 bases lay in between. The CDR3 protein is CASSFGSYSNQPQHF. CDR3 nucleotides: TGTGCCAGCAGTTTCGGGAGTTATAGCAATCAGCCCCAGCATTTT.

The V and J genes are TRBV7-8 and TRBJ2-1; 7 positions match TRBD1. Germline V gene data show CDR1 as SGHVS and CDR2 as FQNEAQ. The CDR3 is made up of 15 amino acids. The V and J ends lost 2 bases and 6 bases, in that order; junction bases with no gene match: 7. The CDR3 region has the DNA TGTGCCAGCAGCTTAACAGGGGCTTCCATCAATGAGCAGTTCTTC. Amino acid sequence: CASSLTGASINEQFF.

The CDR3 nucleotides read TGTGCCAGCTCACCAGCGGGAGGGAAGAATGAGCAGTTCTTC. Amino acids: CASSPAGGKNEQFF. The rearrangement uses TRBV18 and TRBJ2-1; 9 bases align to TRBD2. Germline values: CDR1 KGHSH, CDR2 LQKENI. V trimming: 2 bases; J trimming: 7 bases; junction bases outside the gene matches: 3. The CDR3 length is 14 residues.

The V and J genes are TRBV6-6 and TRBJ2-3; D is possibly TRBD2 (5 bases). CDR3 length equals 12 residues. Germline CDR1 is MNHNY and CDR2 is SVGAGI (reference sequence). V was cut by 2 bases and J by 9 bases, with 9 bases left in between. CDR3 region: CASSYERRTQYF. The CDR3 DNA is TGTGCCAGCAGTTACGAGCGGAGAACGCAGTATTTT.

V and J are TRBV20-1 and TRBJ2-5; D gene unclear. The germline V gene has CDR1 DFQATT and CDR2 SNEGSKA (reference sequence). The CDR3 is 11 residues long. CDR3 sequence (DNA): TGCAGCGCCACAGCCCAAGAGACCCAGTACTTC. Amino acids: CSATAQETQYF.

This clonotype occurred a few times. V gene TRBV7-8 combines with J gene TRBJ2-1, with TRBD2 as a possible D gene (6 bases). CDR3 length equals 15 residues. The germline CDR1 and CDR2 sequences are SGHVS and FQNEAQ. V lost 7 bases and J lost 4, with 17 bases in between. The CDR3 DNA follows: TGTGCCAGCACCCGGGGAGGTCCCATGTACAATGAGCAGTTCTTC. As protein: CASTRGGPMYNEQFF.

V gene TRBV12-3 or TRBV12-4 combines with J gene TRBJ2-7; TRBD1 might be the D (6 bases). V lost 8 bases and J lost 7, with 18 bases in between. CDR3 length equals 13 residues. The CDR3 protein is CASRQQGDWEQYF. The DNA of the CDR3 is TGTGCCAGCCGACAACAGGGCGACTGGGAGCAGTACTTC.

This clonotype came up a few times. The rearrangement uses TRBV10-3 and TRBJ2-5; 10 nucleotides line up with TRBD2. The V segment lost 6 bases and the J segment 4 bases; nucleotides outside the gene matches: 8. Germline V gene data show CDR1 as ENHRY and CDR2 as SYGVKD. The CDR3 spans 15 residues. The CDR3 region has the DNA TGTGCCATCAGCCCGGGACTAGCGCGGTTAGAGACCCAGTACTTC. It is translated as CAISPGLARLETQYF.

Only a few counts were recorded for this clonotype. The V call is TRBV5-1, the J call TRBJ2-7, with unresolved D. V was clipped by 2 bases and J by 0 bases, with 9 bases between them. CDR3 length: 14 amino acids. The V gene's germline CDR1 is SGHRS and CDR2 YFSETQ. Here the CDR3 reads CASSLHDLSYEQYF. The CDR3 DNA sequence: TGCGCCAGCAGCTTACACGACCTCTCCTACGAGCAGTACTTC.